Presented here are 19 T cell receptor beta chains from one specimen sequenced in a study of T cells in Graves' hyperthyroidism and ophthalmopathy. Researchers amplified the TCR beta CDR3 regions from RNA transcripts. Primed by the HTBI set, a first-round RT-PCR was run on the TCR CDR3. TCRdb reanalysed the multiplex PCR reads using MiXCR and keeps one entry per CDR3 protein. The sample includes a few hundred thousand distinct CDR3 sequences, about a sixth of them seen just once. Sequencing used blood. The receptors were sampled from a woman in her 40s with Graves' ophthalmopathy.

This clonotype was detected ten times or more. The chain employs TRBV5-5 and TRBJ2-7, with a possible D match to TRBD2 (6 bases). This CDR3 has 11 amino acids. Deletions cut 4 bases from V and 6 bases from J, with 8 bases between. The germline CDR1 and CDR2 sequences are SGHKS and YYEKEE (reference sequence). CDR3 nucleotides: TGTGCCAGCAGCGGGACTGCCGAGCAGTACTTC. Translated: CASSGTAEQYF.

J is TRBJ2-3 and V is TRBV30; D is perhaps TRBD1 or TRBD2 (6 bases each). Trimming cost V 3 bases and J 6 bases, with 16 bases left between them. CDR3 length equals 14 residues. CDR1 is GTSNPN and CDR2 is SVGIG in the germline V gene (reference sequence). The CDR3 spells CAWSLGGPLDTQYF. In DNA, the CDR3 is TGTGCCTGGAGCTTAGGGGGGCCTTTGGATACGCAGTATTTT. Combining the CDR3 with reference TRBV30 and TRBJ2-3 gives the whole variable domain SQTIHQWPATLVQPVGSPLSLECTVEGTSNPNLYWYRQAAGRGLQLLFYSVGIGQISSEVPQNLSASRPQDRQFILSSKKLLLSDSGFYLCAWSLGGPLDTQYFGPGTRLTVL.

This clonotype was detected only a few times. The V and J genes are TRBV7-6 and TRBJ2-5; 9 bases are a match to TRBD2. Unmatched junction bases numbered 13, after V lost 0 bases and J lost 2 bases. Germline CDR1 is SGHVS and CDR2 is FNYEAQ. The CDR3 contains 19 residues. CDR3 region: CASSLAPVTNAGGQETQYF. The CDR3 bases are TGTGCCAGCAGCTTAGCGCCTGTTACTAATGCGGGAGGGCAAGAGACCCAGTACTTC.

In this sample, this clonotype turned up a few times. The chain couples TRBV20-1 to TRBJ2-1; 10 nucleotides agree with TRBD2. Germline V gives CDR1 DFQATT, CDR2 SNEGSKA (reference sequence). V dropped 3 bases and J dropped 6; count of bases not matched to a gene: 8. The CDR3 has 15 residues. CDR3 residues: CSASLLAGFGNEQFF. The CDR3 nucleotides read TGCAGTGCTAGCCTACTAGCGGGGTTCGGCAATGAGCAGTTCTTC.

This clonotype came up many times. The gene calls are TRBV11-2 and TRBJ2-1; 9 bases fit TRBD2. CDR3 length equals 15 residues. With V trimmed by 6 bases and J by 7 bases, 10 bases remained unmatched. The germline CDR1 and CDR2 sequences are SGHAT and FQNNGV. The CDR3 DNA reads as TGTGCCAGCAGTCGAGCCGGGACTAGCAATAATGAGCAGTTCTTC. Amino acids: CASSRAGTSNNEQFF.

This clonotype was counted only a few times. The rearrangement links TRBV4-1 to TRBJ2-3; 9 bases agree with TRBD1. The CDR3 has 16 residues. Trimming at V came to 4 bases and at J to 3 bases, leaving 8 bases not matched to a gene. Germline V gene data show CDR1 as MGHRA and CDR2 as YSYEKL. The CDR3: CASSPRQGVLTDTQYF. DNA for the CDR3: TGCGCCAGCAGCCCTCGACAGGGGGTATTAACAGATACGCAGTATTTT.

This clonotype showed up many times. The V call is TRBV6-1, the J call TRBJ2-2; D is unclear. Trimming took off 6 bases at V and 11 bases at J, with 16 bases between the two ends. The CDR3 sequence is 13 residues long. From germline, CDR1 is MNHNS and CDR2 SASEGT. The DNA for the CDR3 is TGTGCCAGCAGCCTGAAGGCACAAGGAGAGCTGTTTTTT. Its translation is CASSLKAQGELFF.

This clonotype was found many times. The chain carries TRBV5-6 and TRBJ1-5, with D tentatively TRBD1 (5 bases). This CDR3 is 16 amino acids long. V dropped 2 bases and J dropped 3 bases, with 15 bases sitting between them. Per germline, CDR1 SGHDT and CDR2 YYEEEE. The CDR3 spells CASSFMGQAINQPQHF. In nucleotides, the CDR3 is TGTGCCAGCAGCTTCATGGGGCAAGCCATCAATCAGCCCCAGCATTTT.

This clonotype has a handful of counts. The V gene is TRBV7-3, the J gene TRBJ2-1; 8 bases match TRBD2. Looked up from germline, CDR1 is SGHTA and CDR2 is FQGTGA. This CDR3 comprises 15 residues. Losses at the gene ends were 5 bases for V and 7 bases for J; bases not matched to a gene: 10. CDR3 protein: CASSASGTSGNEQFF. CDR3 nucleotide sequence: TGTGCCAGCAGCGCGTCCGGGACTAGTGGGAATGAGCAGTTCTTC.

About this clonotype itself: At one boundary the junction diverges from the germline segment, which might be a read error. V gene TRBV20-1 combines with J gene TRBJ2-1, with D uncertain. CDR1 DFQATT and CDR2 SNEGSKA come from the germline V gene (reference sequence). The CDR3 length is 12 residues. CDR3 bases: TGCAGTGCTAGTTCTCAATACAGTGAGCAGTTCTTC. This translates into CSASSQYSEQFF.

This clonotype was counted a few times. The chain employs TRBV5-6 and TRBJ2-1; 7 nucleotides match TRBD1. The CDR3 totals 17 residues. Germline V gene data show CDR1 as SGHDT and CDR2 as YYEEEE. Trimming cost V 0 bases and J 0 bases; bases outside gene matches: 6. CDR3 coding DNA: TGTGCCAGCAGCTTGGCGAACCGGGACAGCTCCTACAATGAGCAGTTCTTC. The encoded protein is CASSLANRDSSYNEQFF.

To note about this clonotype: At one end the junction does not follow the germline gene, possibly because of a read error. The rearrangement uses TRBV27 and TRBJ1-1; tentative D call: TRBD1 (6 bases). Looked up from germline, CDR1 is MNHEY and CDR2 is SMNVEV (reference sequence). There are 15 residues in the CDR3. This CDR3 is CASSLSGAMNTEAFF. CDR3 bases: TGTGCCAGTAGTTTATCGGGGGCTATGAACACTGAAGCTTTCTTT.

V and J are TRBV6-1 and TRBJ1-2, with 7 bases identical to TRBD1. V lost 4 bases, J lost 0 bases, and 5 bases stayed unmatched. There are 15 residues in the CDR3. In germline, CDR1 is MNHNS, CDR2 SASEGT. The CDR3 protein is CASSGRQGPNYGYTF. The CDR3 bases are TGTGCCAGCAGTGGGAGACAGGGCCCTAACTATGGCTACACCTTC.

This clonotype appeared many times. This chain links TRBV20-1 with TRBJ2-7; 10 bases match TRBD1. The CDR3 length is 16 residues. V lost 5 bases, J lost 6 bases, and 16 bases stayed unmatched. Germline values: CDR1 DFQATT, CDR2 SNEGSKA (reference sequence). DNA for the CDR3: TGCAGTGCTCCACCTATAGGGGGGACAGGGGCCCTCGAGCAGTACTTC. This gives the protein CSAPPIGGTGALEQYF.

This rearrangement joins TRBV29-1 to TRBJ1-2; 9 bases line up with TRBD1. Germline V CDR1 and CDR2: SQVTM, ANQGSEA. This CDR3 region has 13 residues. Trimming at V came to 4 bases and at J to 7 bases, leaving 7 bases not matched to a gene. DNA for the CDR3: TGCAGCGTTGCAAACAGGGGGCAAGGTGGCTACACCTTC. Its translation: CSVANRGQGGYTF.

This clonotype appeared many times. The chain recombines TRBV2 with TRBJ2-1; 7 bases match TRBD1. V was clipped by 4 bases and J by 5 bases; unmatched bases: 5. There are 14 residues in the CDR3. From germline, CDR1 is SNHLY and CDR2 FYNNEI. The CDR3 loop reads CASSAGTVNNEQFF. The CDR3 DNA sequence: TGTGCCAGCAGTGCAGGGACAGTTAACAATGAGCAGTTCTTC.

This clonotype appeared many times. The rearrangement links TRBV2 to TRBJ2-3, with D possibly being TRBD1 (5 bases). Germline CDR1 is SNHLY and CDR2 is FYNNEI. This CDR3 comprises 14 residues. The V and J ends lost 5 bases and 1 base respectively, with 10 bases between them. In nucleotides, the CDR3 is TGTGCCAGCAGTCCAGGGATGGGCACAGATACGCAGTATTTT. Encoded protein: CASSPGMGTDTQYF. Based on the CDR3 plus reference TRBV2 and TRBJ2-3, the full variable domain is EPEVTQTPSHQVTQMGQEVILRCVPISNHLYFYWYRQILGQKVEFLVSFYNNEISEKSEIFDDQFSVERPDGSNFTLKIRSTKLEDSAMYFCASSPGMGTDTQYFGPGTRLTVL.

This rearrangement joins TRBV7-9 to TRBJ2-3; TRBD2 aligns across 8 bases. Trimming at V came to 5 bases and at J to 2 bases, leaving 6 bases not matched to a gene. CDR1 SEHNR and CDR2 FQNEAQ come from the germline V gene (reference sequence). This CDR3 is built from 15 residues. The CDR3: CASSITGLVTDTQYF. The CDR3 DNA reads as TGTGCCAGCAGCATAACGGGACTAGTCACAGATACGCAGTATTTT.

This clonotype came up a few times. The V gene is TRBV7-6, the J gene TRBJ2-1, with 7 nucleotides matching TRBD1. V shed 5 bases, J shed 7 bases, and the junction held 8 bases outside the gene matches. The CDR3 runs 14 residues. CDR1 and CDR2 from the germline V gene are SGHVS and FNYEAQ. This CDR3 reads CASSLRTGENEQFF. The DNA for the CDR3 is TGTGCCAGCAGCCTAAGAACAGGGGAAAATGAGCAGTTCTTC. Complete variable domain (other parts from reference TRBV7-6 and TRBJ2-1): GAGVSQSPRYKVTKRGQDVALRCDPISGHVSLYWYRQALGQGPEFLTYFNYEAQQDKSGLPNDRFSAERPEGSISTLTIQRTEQRDSAMYRCASSLRTGENEQFFGPGTRLTVL.